The sequence of this T cell receptor beta chain was determined in a study of blood T cell repertoires in COVID-19. Study context: PBMCs, B-cell-depleted T cells, or T cells were the source of the cDNA or gDNA that made up the material.

The CDR3 runs 14 residues. Between the trimmed V and J ends, which lost 3 bases and 3 bases, there was a span of 11 bases. CDR1 KGHSH and CDR2 LQKENI come from the germline V gene. Per the original methods: Amplified reference gene primers provided the basis for estimating nucleated cell counts. Some clones are missing from TCRdb's copy, which holds only in-frame ones; the method was immunoSEQ multiplex PCR. V and J calls and clone size come straight from that table; D and trimming were deduced from the DNA. The sample lists around 130,000 clones, less than 85% seen once, with under 2% in the top ten. Assignments of participants to cohorts depended upon their own reported clinical history. Contact with a PCR-confirmed or clinician-diagnosed COVID-19 case occurred within 2 weeks of entry.

The chain carries TRBV18 and TRBJ2-5, with D possibly being TRBD1 (6 bases). The origin of this receptor is a woman aged 18-29 years who had been exposed to COVID-19. The specimen sequenced was PBMCs or T cells enriched from blood (not recorded which). DNA of the CDR3: TGTGCCAGCTCACCGGGGGCAGTTAAAGAGACCCAGTACTTC. Protein: CASSPGAVKETQYF.